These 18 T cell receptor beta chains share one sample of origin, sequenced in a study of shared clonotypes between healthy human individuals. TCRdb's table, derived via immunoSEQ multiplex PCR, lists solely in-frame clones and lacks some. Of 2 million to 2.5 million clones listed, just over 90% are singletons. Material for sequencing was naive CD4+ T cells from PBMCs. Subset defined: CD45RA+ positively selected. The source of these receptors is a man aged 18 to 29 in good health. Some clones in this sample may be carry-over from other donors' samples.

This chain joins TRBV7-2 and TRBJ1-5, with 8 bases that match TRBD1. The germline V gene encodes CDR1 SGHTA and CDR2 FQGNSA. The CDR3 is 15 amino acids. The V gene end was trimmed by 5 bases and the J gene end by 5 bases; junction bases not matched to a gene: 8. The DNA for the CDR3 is TGTGCCAGCAGCGTAGGACAGGGTTGGGATCAGCCCCAGCATTTT. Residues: CASSVGQGWDQPQHF.

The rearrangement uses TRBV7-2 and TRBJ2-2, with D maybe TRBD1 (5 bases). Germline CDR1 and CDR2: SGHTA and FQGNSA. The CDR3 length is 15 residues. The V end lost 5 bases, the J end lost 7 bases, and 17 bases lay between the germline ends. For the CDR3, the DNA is TGTGCCAGCAGCCAAGGGCCCAGGGCTGGCGGGGAGCTGTTTTTT. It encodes CASSQGPRAGGELFF. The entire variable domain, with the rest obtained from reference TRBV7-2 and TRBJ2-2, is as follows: GAGVSQSPSNKVTEKGKDVELRCDPISGHTALYWYRQSLGQGLEFLIYFQGNSAPDKSGLPSDRFSAERTGGSVSTLTIQRTQQEDSAVYLCASSQGPRAGGELFFGEGSRLTVL.

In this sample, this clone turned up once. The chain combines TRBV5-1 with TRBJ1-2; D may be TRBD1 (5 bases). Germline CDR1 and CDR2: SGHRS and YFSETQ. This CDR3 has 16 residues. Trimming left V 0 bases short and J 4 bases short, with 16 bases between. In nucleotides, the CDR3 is TGCGCCAGCAGCTTGGAGGTGTGGCAGGGTTCCTATGGCTACACCTTC. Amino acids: CASSLEVWQGSYGYTF.

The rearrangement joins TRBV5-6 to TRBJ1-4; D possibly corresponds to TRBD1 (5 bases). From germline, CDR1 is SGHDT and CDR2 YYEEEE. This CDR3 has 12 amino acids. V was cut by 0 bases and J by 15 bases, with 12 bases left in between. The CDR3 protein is CASSLGDGVVFF. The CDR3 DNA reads TGTGCCAGCAGCTTGGGGGACGGTGTTGTGTTTTTT. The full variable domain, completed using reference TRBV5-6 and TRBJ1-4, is DAGVTQSPTHLIKTRGQQVTLRCSPKSGHDTVSWYQQALGQGPQFIFQYYEEEERQRGNFPDRFSGHQFPNYSSELNVNALLLGDSALYLCASSLGDGVVFFGSGTQLSVL.

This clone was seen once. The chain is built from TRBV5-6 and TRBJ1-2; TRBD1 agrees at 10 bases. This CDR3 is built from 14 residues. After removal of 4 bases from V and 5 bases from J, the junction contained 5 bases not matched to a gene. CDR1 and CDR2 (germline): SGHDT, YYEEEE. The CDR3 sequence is CASSKDRGKYGYTF. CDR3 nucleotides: TGTGCCAGCAGCAAGGACAGGGGGAAATATGGCTACACCTTC. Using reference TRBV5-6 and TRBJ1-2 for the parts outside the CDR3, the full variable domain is DAGVTQSPTHLIKTRGQQVTLRCSPKSGHDTVSWYQQALGQGPQFIFQYYEEEERQRGNFPDRFSGHQFPNYSSELNVNALLLGDSALYLCASSKDRGKYGYTFGSGTRLTVV.

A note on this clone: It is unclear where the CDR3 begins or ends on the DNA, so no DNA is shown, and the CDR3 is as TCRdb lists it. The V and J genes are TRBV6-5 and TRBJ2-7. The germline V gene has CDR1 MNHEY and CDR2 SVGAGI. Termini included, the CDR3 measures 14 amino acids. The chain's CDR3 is CASSYSFGPGEQYF.

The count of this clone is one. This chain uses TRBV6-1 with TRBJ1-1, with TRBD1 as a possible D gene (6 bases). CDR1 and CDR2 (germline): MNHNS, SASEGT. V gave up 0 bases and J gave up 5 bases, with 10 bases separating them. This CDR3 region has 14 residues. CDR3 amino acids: CASSEAGGLTEAFF. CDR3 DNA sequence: TGTGCCAGCAGTGAAGCGGGGGGCTTGACTGAAGCTTTCTTT.

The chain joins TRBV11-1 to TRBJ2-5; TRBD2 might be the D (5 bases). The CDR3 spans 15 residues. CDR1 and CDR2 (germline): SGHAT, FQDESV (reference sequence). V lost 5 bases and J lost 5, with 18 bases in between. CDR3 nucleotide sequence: TGTGCCAGCAGCCAACGGGCGGCGGGTCCGGAGACCCAGTACTTC. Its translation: CASSQRAAGPETQYF.

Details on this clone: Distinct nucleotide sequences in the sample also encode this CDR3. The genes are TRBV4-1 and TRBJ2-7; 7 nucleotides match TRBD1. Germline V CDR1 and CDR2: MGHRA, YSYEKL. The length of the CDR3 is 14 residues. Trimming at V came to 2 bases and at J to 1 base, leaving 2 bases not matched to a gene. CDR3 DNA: TGCGCCAGCAGCCAACCGGGACAGTCCTACGAGCAGTACTTC. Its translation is CASSQPGQSYEQYF.

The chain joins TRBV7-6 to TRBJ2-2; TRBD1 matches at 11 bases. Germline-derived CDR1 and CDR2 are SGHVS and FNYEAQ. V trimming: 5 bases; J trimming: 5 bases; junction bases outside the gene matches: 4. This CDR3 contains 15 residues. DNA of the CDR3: TGTGCCAGCAGCCTCGGACAGGGGGCGACCGGGGAGCTGTTTTTT. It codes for CASSLGQGATGELFF.

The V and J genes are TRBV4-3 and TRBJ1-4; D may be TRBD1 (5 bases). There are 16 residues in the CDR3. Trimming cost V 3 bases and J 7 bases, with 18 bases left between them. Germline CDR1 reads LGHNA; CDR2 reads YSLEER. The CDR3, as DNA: TGCGCCAGCAGCCAGGGACGTGGTGGGGGACGTGAAAAACTGTTTTTT. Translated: CASSQGRGGGREKLFF.

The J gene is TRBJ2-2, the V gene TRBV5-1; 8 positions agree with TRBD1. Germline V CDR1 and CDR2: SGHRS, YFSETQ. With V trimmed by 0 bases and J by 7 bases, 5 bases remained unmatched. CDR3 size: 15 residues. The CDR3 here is CASSLGQGAFGELFF. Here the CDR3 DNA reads TGCGCCAGCAGCTTGGGGCAGGGGGCCTTCGGGGAGCTGTTTTTT.

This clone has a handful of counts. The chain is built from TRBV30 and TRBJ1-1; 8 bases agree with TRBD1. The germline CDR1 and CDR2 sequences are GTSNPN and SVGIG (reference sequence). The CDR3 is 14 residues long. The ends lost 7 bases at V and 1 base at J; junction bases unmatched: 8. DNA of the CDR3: TGTGCCTATGACAGGGGAACGTGGAACACTGAAGCTTTCTTT. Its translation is CAYDRGTWNTEAFF.

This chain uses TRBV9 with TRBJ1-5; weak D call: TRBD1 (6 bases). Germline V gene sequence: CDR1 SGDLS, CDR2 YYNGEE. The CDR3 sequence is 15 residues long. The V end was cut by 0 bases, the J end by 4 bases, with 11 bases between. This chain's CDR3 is CASSVGDMGNQPQHF. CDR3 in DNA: TGTGCCAGCAGCGTAGGGGACATGGGTAATCAGCCCCAGCATTTT.

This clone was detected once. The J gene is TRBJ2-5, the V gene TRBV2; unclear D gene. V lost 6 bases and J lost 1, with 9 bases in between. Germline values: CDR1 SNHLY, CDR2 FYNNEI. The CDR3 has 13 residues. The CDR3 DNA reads TGTGCCAGCAGCGCCAGGTCCCAAGAGACCCAGTACTTC. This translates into CASSARSQETQYF.

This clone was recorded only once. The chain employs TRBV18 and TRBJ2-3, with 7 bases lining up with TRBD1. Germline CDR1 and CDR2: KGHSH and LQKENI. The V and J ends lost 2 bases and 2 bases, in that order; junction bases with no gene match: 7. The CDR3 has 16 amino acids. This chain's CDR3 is CASSPVGQSVTDTQYF. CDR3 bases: TGTGCCAGCTCACCAGTGGGACAGTCAGTCACAGATACGCAGTATTTT.

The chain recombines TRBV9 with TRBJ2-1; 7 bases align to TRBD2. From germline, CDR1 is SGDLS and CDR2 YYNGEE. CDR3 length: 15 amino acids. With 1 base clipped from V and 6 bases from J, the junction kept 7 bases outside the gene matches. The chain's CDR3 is CASSVWEGPGNEQFF. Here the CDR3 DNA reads TGTGCCAGCAGCGTATGGGAGGGCCCCGGCAATGAGCAGTTCTTC.

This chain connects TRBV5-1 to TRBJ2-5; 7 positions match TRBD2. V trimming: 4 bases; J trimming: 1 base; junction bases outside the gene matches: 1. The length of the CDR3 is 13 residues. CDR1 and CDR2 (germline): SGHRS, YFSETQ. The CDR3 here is CASSREGQETQYF. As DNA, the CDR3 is TGCGCCAGCAGCAGGGAGGGCCAAGAGACCCAGTACTTC.